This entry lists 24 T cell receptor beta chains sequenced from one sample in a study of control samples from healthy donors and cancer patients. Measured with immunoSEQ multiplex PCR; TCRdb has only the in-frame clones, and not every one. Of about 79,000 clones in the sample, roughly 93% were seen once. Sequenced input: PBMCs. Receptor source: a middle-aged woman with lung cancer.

The DNA of the CDR3 is TGTGCCAGCAGCTCCCAAGGGCCCATTGGCTACACCTTC. Translating it yields CASSSQGPIGYTF. The gene calls are TRBV7-9 and TRBJ1-2; no definite D call. This CDR3 spans 13 amino acids. Trimming took 4 bases from V and 7 from J, leaving 13 bases between them. CDR1 SEHNR and CDR2 FQNEAQ come from the germline V gene (reference sequence). Drawing the rest from reference TRBV7-9 and TRBJ1-2, the complete variable domain is DTGVSQNPRHKITKRGQNVTFRCDPISEHNRLYWYRQTLGQGPEFLTYFQNEAQLEKSRLLSDRFSAERPKGSFSTLEIQRTEQGDSAMYLCASSSQGPIGYTFGSGTRLTVV.

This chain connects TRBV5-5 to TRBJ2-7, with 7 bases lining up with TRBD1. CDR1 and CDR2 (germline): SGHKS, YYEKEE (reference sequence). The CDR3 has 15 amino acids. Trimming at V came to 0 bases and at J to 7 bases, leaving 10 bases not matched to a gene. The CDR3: CASSLVTGALDEQYF. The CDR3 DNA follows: TGTGCCAGCAGCTTGGTAACAGGGGCTTTGGATGAGCAGTACTTC. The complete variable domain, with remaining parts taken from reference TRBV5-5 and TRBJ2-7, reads DAGVTQSPTHLIKTRGQQVTLRCSPISGHKSVSWYQQVLGQGPQFIFQYYEKEERGRGNFPDRFSARQFPNYSSELNVNALLLGDSALYLCASSLVTGALDEQYFGPGTRLTVT.

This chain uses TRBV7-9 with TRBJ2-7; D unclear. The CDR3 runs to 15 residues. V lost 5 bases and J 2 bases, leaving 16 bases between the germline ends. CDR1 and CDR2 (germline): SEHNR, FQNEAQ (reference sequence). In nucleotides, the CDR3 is TGTGCCAGCAGCCCTACGTACCTAGGAACCTACGAGCAGTACTTC. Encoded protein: CASSPTYLGTYEQYF.

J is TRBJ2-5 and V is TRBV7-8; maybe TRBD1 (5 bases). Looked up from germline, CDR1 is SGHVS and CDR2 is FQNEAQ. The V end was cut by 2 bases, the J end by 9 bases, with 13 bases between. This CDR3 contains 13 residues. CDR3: CASSLNVRAAQYF. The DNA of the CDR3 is TGTGCCAGCAGCTTAAATGTCAGGGCTGCCCAGTACTTC. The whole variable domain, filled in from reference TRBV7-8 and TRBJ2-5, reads GAGVSQSPRYKVAKRGQDVALRCDPISGHVSLFWYQQALGQGPEFLTYFQNEAQLDKSGLPSDRFFAERPEGSVSTLKIQRTQQEDSAVYLCASSLNVRAAQYFGPGTRLLVL.

DNA of the CDR3: TGTGCCAGCTGCGTCAAATGGTCACCCCTCCACTTT. Translation gives CASCVKWSPLHF. The J gene is TRBJ1-6, the V gene TRBV28; D gene ambiguous. Trimming took off 8 bases at V and 10 bases at J, with 12 bases between the two ends. Germline lookup yields CDR1 MDHEN and CDR2 SYDVKM. The CDR3 has 12 amino acids.

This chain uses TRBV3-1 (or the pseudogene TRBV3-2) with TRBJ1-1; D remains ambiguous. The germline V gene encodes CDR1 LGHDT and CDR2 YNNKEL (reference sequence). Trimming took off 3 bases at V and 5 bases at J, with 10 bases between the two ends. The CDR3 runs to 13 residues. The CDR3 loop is CASSQRGSTEAFF. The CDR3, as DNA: TGTGCCAGCAGCCAGAGAGGTAGTACTGAAGCTTTCTTT.

The CDR3 loop reads CASSGWPGNEQFF. DNA of the CDR3: TGCGCCAGCAGTGGGTGGCCAGGCAATGAGCAGTTCTTC. The chain employs TRBV10-1 and TRBJ2-1; D is unclear. The V gene lost 4 bases and the J gene lost 6 bases, with 10 bases spanning the gap. This CDR3 is built from 13 residues. Germline V gene data show CDR1 as WNHNN and CDR2 as SYGVQD (reference sequence).

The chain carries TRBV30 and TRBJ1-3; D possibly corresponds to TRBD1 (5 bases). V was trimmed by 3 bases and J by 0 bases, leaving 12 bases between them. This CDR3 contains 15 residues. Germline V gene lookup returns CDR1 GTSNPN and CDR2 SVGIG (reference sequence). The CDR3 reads CAWSPGRNSGNTIYF. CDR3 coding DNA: TGTGCCTGGAGCCCGGGACGAAACTCTGGAAACACCATATATTTT.

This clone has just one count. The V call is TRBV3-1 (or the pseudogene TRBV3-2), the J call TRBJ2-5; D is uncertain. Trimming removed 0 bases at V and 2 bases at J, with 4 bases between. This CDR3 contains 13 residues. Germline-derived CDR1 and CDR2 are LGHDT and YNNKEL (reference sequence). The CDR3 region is CASSQERQETQYF. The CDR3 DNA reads TGTGCCAGCAGCCAAGAACGGCAAGAGACCCAGTACTTC.

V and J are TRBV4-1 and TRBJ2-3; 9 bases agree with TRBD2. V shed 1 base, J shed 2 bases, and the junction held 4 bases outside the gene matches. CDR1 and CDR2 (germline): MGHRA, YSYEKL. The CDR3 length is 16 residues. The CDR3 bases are TGCGCCAGCAGCCAAGGCCTAGCGGGGACCACAGATACGCAGTATTTT. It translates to CASSQGLAGTTDTQYF.

The chain's CDR3 is CASSMGRTANLGYTF. CDR3 bases: TGTGCCAGCAGCATGGGACGTACAGCGAACCTGGGCTACACCTTC. J is TRBJ1-2 and V is TRBV6-6, with D perhaps matching TRBD1 (5 bases). The CDR3 consists of 15 residues. Germline V gene data show CDR1 as MNHNY and CDR2 as SVGAGI (reference sequence). V was trimmed by 6 bases and J by 8 bases, leaving 22 bases between them.

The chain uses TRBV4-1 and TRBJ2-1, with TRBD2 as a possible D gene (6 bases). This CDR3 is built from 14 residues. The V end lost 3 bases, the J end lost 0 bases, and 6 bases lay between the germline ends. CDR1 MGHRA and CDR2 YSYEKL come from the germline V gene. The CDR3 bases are TGCGCCAGCAGCCAGGGGGGCTCCTACAATGAGCAGTTCTTC. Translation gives CASSQGGSYNEQFF.

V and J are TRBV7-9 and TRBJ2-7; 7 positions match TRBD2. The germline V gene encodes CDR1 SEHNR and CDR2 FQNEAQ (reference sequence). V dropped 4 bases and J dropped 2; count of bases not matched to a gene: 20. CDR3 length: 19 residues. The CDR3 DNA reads TGTGCCAGCAGCTCATATCTCACCGGGACTAACGGGGGACCCTACGAGCAGTACTTC. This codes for CASSSYLTGTNGGPYEQYF.

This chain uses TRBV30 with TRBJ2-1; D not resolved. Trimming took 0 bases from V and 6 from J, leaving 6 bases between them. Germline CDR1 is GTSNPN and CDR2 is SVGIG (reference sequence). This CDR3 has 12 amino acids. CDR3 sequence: CAWSVQANEQFF. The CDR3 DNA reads TGTGCCTGGAGTGTACAAGCCAATGAGCAGTTCTTC. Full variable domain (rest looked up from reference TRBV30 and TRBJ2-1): SQTIHQWPATLVQPVGSPLSLECTVEGTSNPNLYWYRQAAGRGLQLLFYSVGIGQISSEVPQNLSASRPQDRQFILSSKKLLLSDSGFYLCAWSVQANEQFFGPGTRLTVL.

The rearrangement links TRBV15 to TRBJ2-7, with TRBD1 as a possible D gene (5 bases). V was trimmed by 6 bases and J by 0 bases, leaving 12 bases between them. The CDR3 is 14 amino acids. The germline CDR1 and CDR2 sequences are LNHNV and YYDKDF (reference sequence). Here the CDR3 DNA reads TGTGCCACCAGGGCAAAGGGGTCCTCCTACGAGCAGTACTTC. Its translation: CATRAKGSSYEQYF.

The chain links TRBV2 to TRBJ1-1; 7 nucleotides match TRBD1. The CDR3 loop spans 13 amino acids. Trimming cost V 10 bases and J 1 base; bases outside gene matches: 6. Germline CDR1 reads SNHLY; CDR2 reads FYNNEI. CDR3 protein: CATRTGRNTEAFF. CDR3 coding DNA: TGTGCCACCAGGACAGGCCGGAACACTGAAGCTTTCTTT.

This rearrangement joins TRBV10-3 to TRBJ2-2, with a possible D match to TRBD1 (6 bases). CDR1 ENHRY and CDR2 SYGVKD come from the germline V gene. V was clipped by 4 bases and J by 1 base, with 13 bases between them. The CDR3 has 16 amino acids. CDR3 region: CAISAGGQKNTGELFF. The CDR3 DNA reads TGTGCCATCAGTGCGGGCGGACAGAAGAACACCGGGGAGCTGTTTTTT.

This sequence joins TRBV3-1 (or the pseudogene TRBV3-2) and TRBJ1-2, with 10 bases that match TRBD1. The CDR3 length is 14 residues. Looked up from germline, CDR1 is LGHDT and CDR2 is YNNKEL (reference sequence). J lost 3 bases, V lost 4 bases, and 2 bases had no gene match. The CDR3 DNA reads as TGTGCCAGCAGCCGGGGACAGGGGTACTATGGCTACACCTTC. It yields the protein CASSRGQGYYGYTF.

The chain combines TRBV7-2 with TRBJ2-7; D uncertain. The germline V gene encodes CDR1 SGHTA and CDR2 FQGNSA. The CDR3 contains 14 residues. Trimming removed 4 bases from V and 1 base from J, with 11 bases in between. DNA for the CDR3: TGTGCCAGCAGCTCCCGGATACATTCCTACGAGCAGTACTTC. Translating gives CASSSRIHSYEQYF.

CDR3 in amino acids: CASSDRGAGKDTQYF. For the CDR3, the DNA is TGTGCCAGCAGTGATCGGGGGGCGGGGAAAGATACGCAGTATTTT. The chain links TRBV6-1 to TRBJ2-3; a possible D gene is TRBD2 (7 bases). CDR3 length: 15 amino acids. CDR1 and CDR2 from the germline V gene are MNHNS and SASEGT. Between the trimmed V and J ends, which lost 3 bases and 5 bases, there was a span of 15 bases.

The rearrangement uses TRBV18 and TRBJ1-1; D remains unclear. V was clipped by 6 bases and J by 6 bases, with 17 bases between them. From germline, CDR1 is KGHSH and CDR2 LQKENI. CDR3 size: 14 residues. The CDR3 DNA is TGTGCCAGCTCTTCGGCGGGGTCTGGGTCTGAAGCTTTCTTT. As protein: CASSSAGSGSEAFF.

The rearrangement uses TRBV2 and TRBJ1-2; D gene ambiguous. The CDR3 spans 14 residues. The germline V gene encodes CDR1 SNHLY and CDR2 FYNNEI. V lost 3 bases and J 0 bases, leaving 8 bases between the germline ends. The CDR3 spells CASSEERPNYGYTF. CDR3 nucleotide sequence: TGTGCCAGCAGTGAGGAGAGACCTAACTATGGCTACACCTTC.

CDR3 protein: CASSHGAPPGANVLTF. DNA for the CDR3: TGCGCCAGCAGCCATGGGGCCCCCCCCGGGGCCAACGTCCTGACTTTC. The rearrangement uses TRBV4-1 and TRBJ2-6, with D possibly TRBD1 on 5 matching bases. The length of the CDR3 is 16 residues. Germline V gene data show CDR1 as MGHRA and CDR2 as YSYEKL. Trimming removed 3 bases from V and 4 bases from J, with 13 bases in between.

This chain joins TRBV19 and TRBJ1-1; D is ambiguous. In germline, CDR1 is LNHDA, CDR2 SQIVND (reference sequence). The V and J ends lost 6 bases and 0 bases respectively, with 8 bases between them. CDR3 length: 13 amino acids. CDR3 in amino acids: CASSNIVNTEAFF. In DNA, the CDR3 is TGTGCCAGTAGCAACATCGTGAACACTGAAGCTTTCTTT.